This T cell receptor beta chain was captured in a study of CD8 T cells in Susac syndrome. General observations from the study: The study acknowledged a relatively small number of individuals in its TCR sequencing and HLA analysis.

RNA, at roughly 0.45 to 1 ug, was reverse transcribed with random hexamers. Amplification of TCR beta CDR3 by immunoSEQ multiplex PCR spanned 54 Vbeta and 13 Jbeta. TCRdb passed the immunoSEQ multiplex PCR reads through MiXCR, listing each CDR3 protein once. This table has hundreds of thousands of distinct CDR3 sequences, just under 95% appearing once. V lost 4 bases to trimming and J lost 3 bases, with 9 bases between them. This CDR3 is built from 13 residues. CDR1 is SNHLY, CDR2 FYNNEI, per germline. CD8+ and CD4+ T cells from blood underwent TCR beta sequencing. TEMRA cells underwent FACS enrichment and CD8+ and CD4+ T cells underwent negative isolation. Remarks on this clonotype: Its antigen remains unknown.

This TCR came from a human donor with multiple sclerosis. The sequencing sample was made of CD4+ T cells from PBMCs. This chain connects TRBV2 to TRBJ2-5; D assignment may be TRBD1 or TRBD2 (6 bases each). CDR3: CASSGRGEETQYF. The CDR3 DNA follows: TGTGCCAGCAGTGGAAGGGGGGAAGAGACCCAGTACTTC.